One and the same sample provided the 3 T cell receptor beta chains below, sequenced in a study of blood T cell repertoires in COVID-19. Libraries were prepared by immunoSEQ multiplex PCR; TCRdb keeps only in-frame clonotypes and omits some of them. The sample holds roughly 230,000 clones; around 85% are singletons and the top ten take around 5.5%. The material sequenced was peripheral blood. The receptors derive from a man aged 50 to 59 with COVID-19, enrolled during active disease.

This clone was picked up a small number of times. Other DNA variants within this sample encode the same CDR3. This chain joins TRBV7-9 and TRBJ2-3; tentatively, D is TRBD2 (6 bases). V was trimmed by 2 bases and J by 0 bases, leaving 6 bases between them. This CDR3 has 14 amino acids. CDR1 and CDR2 from the germline V gene are SEHNR and FQNEAQ (reference sequence). The CDR3 region is CASSLRGSTDTQYF. CDR3 coding DNA: TGTGCCAGCAGCTTACGGGGGAGCACAGATACGCAGTATTTT. Full variable domain (missing parts from reference TRBV7-9 and TRBJ2-3): DTGVSQNPRHKITKRGQNVTFRCDPISEHNRLYWYRQTLGQGPEFLTYFQNEAQLEKSRLLSDRFSAERPKGSFSTLEIQRTEQGDSAMYLCASSLRGSTDTQYFGPGTRLTVL.

The chain carries TRBV21-1 and TRBJ2-4; the DNA was not used to check the table's D call, TRBD1. TRBV21-1 is reported as a pseudogene. The CDR3 length is 16 residues. CDR3 sequence: CASSKGTGEAKNIQYF. The CDR3 DNA sequence: TGTGCCAGCAGCAAAGGTACAGGGGAAGCCAAAAACATTCAGTACTTC.

The chain couples TRBV7-8 to TRBJ2-7; 9 bases agree with TRBD1. The CDR3 totals 15 residues. With 5 bases clipped from V and 5 bases from J, the junction kept 10 bases outside the gene matches. CDR1 SGHVS and CDR2 FQNEAQ come from the germline V gene. CDR3 sequence: CASSPDGTGIDEQYF. DNA for the CDR3: TGTGCCAGCAGCCCAGATGGGACAGGGATCGACGAGCAGTACTTC.